The following is a T cell receptor beta chain sequence with its context. The data stem from a study of blood T cell repertoires in COVID-19. The ends were cut back, 3 bases at V and 4 bases at J, with 11 bases in the middle. Germline CDR1 reads KGHDR; CDR2 reads SFDVKD. The CDR3 has 14 amino acids. The table came from immunoSEQ multiplex PCR; TCRdb's copy has only in-frame clones and leaves some out. The sample has about 230,000 clones; about 83% are singletons. This sequence was found in a woman aged 25 to 39 with COVID-19, enrolled during active disease. Material for sequencing was peripheral blood. This chain uses TRBV24-1 with TRBJ2-5, with a possible D match to TRBD1 (5 bases). The CDR3 protein is CATSDTGLAETQYF. As DNA, the CDR3 is TGTGCCACCAGTGATACAGGATTGGCAGAGACCCAGTACTTC.